A single sample gave rise to the 20 T cell receptor beta chains below, sequenced in a study of early T cells in non-severe SARS-CoV-2 infection. Via MiXCR, TCRdb re-called the 5' RACE reads, giving one row per CDR3 protein. This sample has some 53,000 distinct CDR3 sequences, with 8% to 8.5% found just once. Sequenced sample: whole blood. The receptors come from an adult who was a healthcare worker with PCR-confirmed SARS-CoV-2 infection or an uninfected control (not recorded which).

This chain uses TRBV24-1 with TRBJ1-2; D perhaps matches TRBD1 (5 bases). With 11 bases removed from V and 3 bases from J, the gap between germline ends came to 12 bases. Germline V gene data show CDR1 as KGHDR and CDR2 as SFDVKD. The CDR3 runs 12 residues. CDR3 in DNA: TGTGCCATGAAGGGGAAGTACTATGGCTACACCTTC. This codes for CAMKGKYYGYTF.

This clonotype was found a few times. The chain carries TRBV20-1 and TRBJ2-1, with 9 nucleotides matching TRBD2. The V gene's germline CDR1 is DFQATT and CDR2 SNEGSKA (reference sequence). There are 16 residues in the CDR3. The V and J ends lost 0 bases and 9 bases, in that order; junction bases with no gene match: 12. CDR3 nucleotides: TGCAGTGCTAGAGAAATAGCGGGAGTAAGCGTACGTGAGCAGTTCTTC. Its protein is CSAREIAGVSVREQFF.

Only a few counts were recorded for this clonotype. The chain couples TRBV7-3 to TRBJ2-3; 10 positions agree with TRBD2. J gave up 0 bases and V 4 bases, and 4 bases lay outside the gene matches. Germline values: CDR1 SGHTA, CDR2 FQGTGA. The CDR3 length is 16 residues. The CDR3 region has the DNA TGTGCCAGCAGCTCCATAGCGGGAGGAAGCACAGATACGCAGTATTTT. It codes for CASSSIAGGSTDTQYF. Drawing the rest from reference TRBV7-3 and TRBJ2-3, the complete variable domain is GAGVSQTPSNKVTEKGKYVELRCDPISGHTALYWYRQSLGQGPEFLIYFQGTGAADDSGLPNDRFFAVRPEGSVSTLKIQRTERGDSAVYLCASSSIAGGSTDTQYFGPGTRLTVL.

V and J are TRBV29-1 and TRBJ2-7; TRBD1 aligns across 8 bases. CDR1 is SQVTM and CDR2 is ANQGSEA in the germline V gene. The CDR3 spans 14 residues. V lost 4 bases, J lost 1 base, and 6 bases stayed unmatched. CDR3 nucleotide sequence: TGCAGCGTTGTTGGCAGGGGGCGATCCTACGAGCAGTACTTC. This codes for CSVVGRGRSYEQYF.

The V gene is TRBV19, the J gene TRBJ2-1, with TRBD1 as a possible D gene (6 bases). The CDR3 has 13 residues. V was trimmed by 3 bases and J by 9 bases, leaving 12 bases between them. Germline lookup yields CDR1 LNHDA and CDR2 SQIVND (reference sequence). The CDR3 DNA is TGTGCCAGTAGTATCGGGCAGGGGCTTGAGCAGTTCTTC. It yields the protein CASSIGQGLEQFF.

The sample holds many counts of this clonotype. The J gene is TRBJ1-5, the V gene TRBV3-1, with a weak D call TRBD1 (5 bases). The CDR3 runs to 14 residues. The germline V gene has CDR1 LGHDT and CDR2 YNNKEL (reference sequence). V was shortened by 2 bases and J by 9 bases, with 14 bases between the two germline ends. The CDR3 DNA reads as TGTGCCAGCAGCCAACGGGACGGGGGTAGGCCCCAGCATTTT. Encoded protein: CASSQRDGGRPQHF. Using reference TRBV3-1 and TRBJ1-5 for the parts outside the CDR3, the full variable domain is DTAVSQTPKYLVTQMGNDKSIKCEQNLGHDTMYWYKQDSKKFLKIMFSYNNKELIINETVPNRFSPKSPDKAHLNLHINSLELGDSAVYFCASSQRDGGRPQHFGDGTRLSIL.

The chain combines TRBV20-1 with TRBJ2-7, with TRBD1 as a possible D gene (7 bases). V was trimmed by 3 bases and J by 1 base, leaving 19 bases between them. Germline V gene lookup returns CDR1 DFQATT and CDR2 SNEGSKA (reference sequence). The CDR3 loop spans 16 amino acids. The CDR3 sequence is CSARRIRGTASYEQYF. The CDR3 DNA reads TGCAGTGCTAGGAGGATCCGGGGGACAGCATCCTACGAGCAGTACTTC.

This clonotype showed up many times. This rearrangement joins TRBV4-1 to TRBJ2-7; either TRBD1 or TRBD2 may fit D (5 bases each). Germline V gives CDR1 MGHRA, CDR2 YSYEKL. V lost 2 bases, J lost 2 bases, and 13 bases lay in between. The CDR3 totals 15 residues. In DNA form, the CDR3 reads TGCGCCAGCAGCCAAACTCTAGGGGACCCCTACGAGCAGTACTTC. As protein: CASSQTLGDPYEQYF.

Ten or more counts support this clonotype. The chain uses TRBV6-5 and TRBJ2-1, with 13 bases lining up with TRBD2. This CDR3 spans 15 amino acids. In germline, CDR1 is MNHEY, CDR2 SVGAGI. The V gene end was trimmed by 5 bases and the J gene end by 8 bases; junction bases not matched to a gene: 6. CDR3 sequence (DNA): TGTGCCAGCAGTCCACGGACTAGCGGGAGAGATGAGCAGTTCTTC. It translates to CASSPRTSGRDEQFF.

This chain connects TRBV23-1 to TRBJ2-4, with D possibly TRBD1 on 6 matching bases. TRBV23-1 is known as an ORF, though its function is uncertain. The CDR3 contains 17 residues. V was clipped by 0 bases and J by 0 bases, with 12 bases between them. In nucleotides, the CDR3 is TGCGCCAGCAGTCAATCGTGGCAGGGACAAGCCAAAAACATTCAGTACTTC. This gives the protein CASSQSWQGQAKNIQYF.

The sample holds a few counts of this clonotype. The V and J genes are TRBV20-1 and TRBJ2-7; D unresolved. Per germline, CDR1 DFQATT and CDR2 SNEGSKA (reference sequence). This CDR3 is built from 13 residues. V lost 7 bases and J lost 4, with 17 bases in between. The CDR3 spells CSVEHLQLYEQYF. As DNA, the CDR3 is TGCAGTGTCGAGCACTTACAGTTATACGAGCAGTACTTC.

This clonotype was counted at least ten times. The rearrangement joins TRBV19 to TRBJ2-7, with 9 bases lining up with TRBD2. Trimming at V came to 2 bases and at J to 6 bases, leaving 11 bases not matched to a gene. This CDR3 comprises 16 residues. The germline gives CDR1 LNHDA, CDR2 SQIVND (reference sequence). The CDR3 spells CASSISQGTSPLEQYF. DNA of the CDR3: TGTGCCAGTAGTATAAGTCAGGGGACTAGCCCTCTCGAGCAGTACTTC.

This clonotype was seen at least ten times. The chain carries TRBV5-1 and TRBJ1-2; 8 positions match TRBD1. Germline CDR1 SGHRS, CDR2 YFSETQ. J was trimmed by 3 bases and V by 5 bases; bases with no gene match: 6. This CDR3 has 14 residues. CDR3 sequence reads: CASSTGGQDYGYTF. In nucleotides, the CDR3 is TGCGCCAGCAGTACAGGGGGTCAGGACTATGGCTACACCTTC.

The gene calls are TRBV12-3 or TRBV12-4 and TRBJ2-2; 8 bases map to TRBD2. With V trimmed by 7 bases and J by 3 bases, 7 bases remained unmatched. CDR3 size: 15 residues. The DNA of the CDR3 is TGTGCCAGCACCTCGCGGGGGGCGGACACCGGGGAGCTGTTTTTT. It is translated as CASTSRGADTGELFF.

This clonotype showed up many times. V gene TRBV27 combines with J gene TRBJ2-7, with TRBD2 as a possible D gene (6 bases). The CDR3 has 13 amino acids. Trimming shortened V by 3 bases and J by 7 bases, and 13 bases separated the two germline ends. Looked up from germline, CDR1 is MNHEY and CDR2 is SMNVEV (reference sequence). The CDR3 here is CASSFPGRGEQYF. The CDR3 nucleotides are TGTGCCAGCAGTTTCCCCGGCCGGGGGGAGCAGTACTTC.

This clonotype was detected only a few times. CDR3 coding DNA: TGTGCCAGCAGCCCCCGGACAGGCGAGTATGGCTACACCTTC. Translating gives CASSPRTGEYGYTF. This chain connects TRBV7-9 to TRBJ1-2; 7 bases agree with TRBD1. Germline lookup yields CDR1 SEHNR and CDR2 FQNEAQ (reference sequence). V was pared by 5 bases and J by 5 bases, with 8 bases of the junction left unmatched. The CDR3 runs 14 residues.

This clonotype was counted at least ten times. This rearrangement joins TRBV4-1 to TRBJ2-1, with 9 bases fitting TRBD1. Germline CDR1 reads MGHRA; CDR2 reads YSYEKL. The V and J ends lost 4 bases and 7 bases, in that order; junction bases with no gene match: 5. The CDR3 consists of 14 residues. In nucleotides, the CDR3 is TGCGCCAGCAGCCCCGGGACAGGGTGGAATGAGCAGTTCTTC. Protein product: CASSPGTGWNEQFF.

Ten or more counts support this clonotype. The genes are TRBV29-1 and TRBJ1-1, with 10 bases that match TRBD1. Trimming removed 6 bases from V and 5 bases from J; junction bases left unmatched: 6. The CDR3 covers 13 residues. The germline V gene encodes CDR1 SQVTM and CDR2 ANQGSEA. CDR3 coding DNA: TGCAGCGTGGCTAGGACAGGGGGGACTGAAGCTTTCTTT. Its translation: CSVARTGGTEAFF.

This clonotype was counted at least ten times. This sequence joins TRBV10-3 and TRBJ2-7, with unresolved D. The CDR3 is 12 residues long. Trimming took off 6 bases at V and 4 bases at J, with 10 bases between the two ends. The germline V gene encodes CDR1 ENHRY and CDR2 SYGVKD. The chain's CDR3 is CAISLGEYEQYF. The CDR3 bases are TGTGCCATCAGCCTAGGCGAATACGAGCAGTACTTC.

This clonotype occurred a few times. CDR3 in DNA: TGTGCCAGCAGCTTAGGGGACCGGACAGCCGGAAACACCATATATTTT. This sequence encodes CASSLGDRTAGNTIYF. The chain carries TRBV7-9 and TRBJ1-3, with TRBD1 as a possible D gene (6 bases). Germline V CDR1 and CDR2: SEHNR, FQNEAQ (reference sequence). The CDR3 is 16 amino acids. Trimming left V 1 base short and J 4 bases short, with 14 bases between.